The sequence of this TCR beta chain was determined in a study of T cells after yellow fever vaccination (dated by TCRdb to about 2019). Broadly, across the study: The SMART-Seq v4 Ultra Low Input RNA kit was used to prepare libraries from fractions with low cell numbers. Bulk TCR alpha and beta repertoires were sequenced longitudinally to track T-cell clones before and after primary and booster YFV17D yellow fever vaccination. Blood was collected at multiple timepoints before and after primary and secondary immunization, and bulk PBMC replicates and cell subsets were isolated. The cohort comprised two healthy male donors, one aged 18 to 30 and one aged 30 to 39 years.

The germline V gene provides CDR1 SGHAT and CDR2 FQNNGV. V gives up 7 bases and J gives up 7 bases, and the segment between their germline ends measures 24 bases. CDR3 length: 16 amino acids, cysteine to phenylalanine. The CDR3 DNA has 48 bases and is translated from base 1. Read against the paper, the sample's treatment or condition label means: live attenuated yellow fever vaccine strain. At each blood-draw timepoint, two biological replicates of bulk PBMCs were obtained. A standard Ficoll-Paque protocol was used to isolate PBMCs from peripheral blood. TriZol was used to extract RNA from bulk PBMCs, from CD4 and CD8 fractions, and from dextramer-positive and dextramer-negative fractions. Concerning this clonotype itself: Its antigen has not been determined. There are no base qualities to consult, and no much larger clone falls within one base.

What the authors observed across the whole study: Computational filtering was needed because FACS-sorted repertoires could contain abundant contaminating clonotypes from the bulk population. The study included only a couple of donors, which limits how far the findings can be generalized. After the booster, most clones that had expanded after primary vaccination were detected again (around 96% of CD4 and 88% of CD8), suggesting broad maintenance of memory. Compared with the primary T-cell response, the secondary T-cell response was faster but weaker, reaching its peak on day 5 rather than on day 15. A small share of clonotypes occurred in both CD4 and CD8 compartments, likely arising from convergent recombination.

TCR cDNA was synthesized by 5'RACE template switching, which introduced a universal primer site and unique molecular identifiers. Priming for cDNA synthesis came from both the TCR alpha and TCR beta constant segments. Library amplification involved two PCR steps, and the second step added sample barcodes and sequencing adapters. Sequencing of libraries was performed on Illumina HiSeq 2500 (2x100 bp) or NovaSeq (2x150 bp). For the original study's pipeline: MIGEC handled demultiplexing of reads and collapsing into UMI consensus sequences, while MiXCR performed V(D)J alignment. Clonotypes responding to the vaccine were identified with edgeR on replicate PBMC samples, with the criteria of FDR below 0.01 and a log2 fold change above 5 up to day 15. Each bulk clonotype was labeled CD4 or CD8 based on which sequenced repertoire, CD4 or CD8, contained the clonotype at higher abundance. TCRdb reanalyzed the raw reads on its own, using fastp at Q25 for trimming and MiXCR for clone calling, and kept in-frame beta chains. Rows with one shared CDR3 protein collapse into an entry with the most common genes and DNA. For this entry, the V and J calls and clone size follow TCRdb and not the study's own pipeline. Counted in this sample were hundreds of thousands of distinct CDR3 sequences; approximately 15% of them appeared once. 11% to 15% of the sample is held by the ten biggest clonotypes.

Specimen: PBMCs, collected on the day of the yellow fever booster vaccination. This TCR came from a man aged 25-40 years who received the YFV17D yellow fever vaccine. Recombination joined TRBV11-2 with TRBJ2-3, and TRBD2 may be the D gene, going by 7 matching bases. The nucleotide sequence is given as TGTGCCAGCAACCCCTTGGGGGGGGGCCAGGGGAATACGCAGTATTTT. This translates into CASNPLGGGQGNTQYF.